The present T cell receptor beta chain was sequenced within a study of T cell responses to AZD1222 COVID-19 vaccine. Findings and limits, study-wide: No repertoire was sampled before or during the peak T cell response, only after it. The sample set comprised mostly white British donors with more females, and clonal diversity was possibly underestimated. Nearly half of spike-specific TCRs reportedly go after variant regions that carry no mutations.

This clone was seen only a few times. Its cognate antigen is unknown. TCRdb keeps only in-frame clones here, not all; method: immunoSEQ multiplex PCR. The table has about 67,000 clones, 83% seen once. This TCR was recovered from an adult who received the AZD1222 COVID-19 vaccine. The sequencing used peripheral blood, collected 28 days after the second AZD1222 dose.

This chain's CDR3 is CASSFNGVGYEQYF. In DNA, the CDR3 is TGTGCCAGCAGTTTTAATGGGGTTGGTTACGAGCAGTACTTC. The V call is TRBV27, the J call TRBJ2-7; D gene uncertain. The V gene lost 3 bases and the J gene lost 4 bases, with 13 bases spanning the gap. The CDR3 is 14 residues long. Germline V lookup: CDR1 MNHEY, CDR2 SMNVEV (reference sequence).